The 15 T cell receptor beta chains reported below all come from one sample, sequenced in a study of T cell repertoires in cytomegalovirus infection. Their specific antigens are unknown. Each CDR3 protein is one row after TCRdb ran MiXCR on the reads. The data show approximately 990,000 distinct CDR3 sequences, with roughly 30% seen just once and around 15% held by the top ten. This specimen consisted of cultured CD8+ T cells from PBMCs, obtained from culture after CMV antigen stimulation. The receptors were gathered from a human donor in good health (CMV status not recorded). Some clones in this sample may be carry-over from other donors' samples.

This clonotype came up a few times. This chain links TRBV7-3 with TRBJ1-6, with 10 bases that match TRBD1. The V segment lost 3 bases and the J segment 10 bases; nucleotides outside the gene matches: 12. The CDR3 has 17 residues. Germline V gene data show CDR1 as SGHTA and CDR2 as FQGTGA. The CDR3 region has the DNA TGTGCCAGCAGCTTGCCGGGACAGGGGTTCCGATGGTCACCCCTCCACTTT. It specifies CASSLPGQGFRWSPLHF.

This clonotype was counted ten times or more. V usage is TRBV7-2 and J usage is TRBJ1-5; the D gene is possibly TRBD1 (5 bases). Germline CDR1 is SGHTA and CDR2 is FQGNSA. This CDR3 spans 15 amino acids. Trimming removed 5 bases at V and 10 bases at J, with 21 bases between. In DNA, the CDR3 is TGTGCCAGCAGCCCATACCGGGACGAAGGGTTCCCCCAGCATTTT. Translating gives CASSPYRDEGFPQHF.

This sequence joins TRBV27 and TRBJ1-5; D uncertain. From germline, CDR1 is MNHEY and CDR2 SMNVEV (reference sequence). The length of the CDR3 is 14 residues. Trimming stripped 6 bases from V and 1 base from J, with 10 bases between. In nucleotides, the CDR3 is TGTGCCAGCAGAGGGAGTTCCAGCAATCAGCCCCAGCATTTT. As protein: CASRGSSSNQPQHF.

CDR3 loop: CASTPIMTVNTEAFF. The CDR3, as DNA: TGTGCCAGTACCCCAATAATGACAGTGAACACTGAAGCTTTCTTT. This chain joins TRBV19 and TRBJ1-1, with D perhaps TRBD1 (5 bases). The V and J ends lost 7 bases and 0 bases respectively, with 15 bases between them. This CDR3 is built from 15 residues. The germline gives CDR1 LNHDA, CDR2 SQIVND (reference sequence).

The J gene is TRBJ2-2, the V gene TRBV7-9, with 7 bases that match TRBD1. Germline V CDR1 and CDR2: SEHNR, FQNEAQ (reference sequence). V lost 5 bases and J lost 4; bases outside the gene matches: 10. The CDR3 is made up of 16 amino acids. CDR3 loop: CASSTPDRVVTGELFF. The CDR3 DNA sequence: TGTGCCAGCAGCACACCCGACAGGGTTGTCACCGGGGAGCTGTTTTTT.

The chain links TRBV6-1 to TRBJ1-5, with a tentative D call TRBD1 (5 bases). Germline V gives CDR1 MNHNS, CDR2 SASEGT. There are 18 residues in the CDR3. With 6 bases removed from V and 4 bases from J, the gap between germline ends came to 25 bases. The CDR3 is CASSLSPHYSGTNQPQHF. Here the CDR3 DNA reads TGTGCCAGCAGCTTGTCCCCCCACTACTCAGGGACGAATCAGCCCCAGCATTTT.

The chain is built from TRBV6-1 and TRBJ1-1; D unresolved. Germline values: CDR1 MNHNS, CDR2 SASEGT. The V and J ends lost 7 bases and 0 bases respectively, with 9 bases between them. This CDR3 comprises 13 residues. CDR3 amino acids: CASKLGMNTEAFF. In DNA form, the CDR3 reads TGTGCCAGCAAATTAGGGATGAACACTGAAGCTTTCTTT.

The V call is TRBV4-2, the J call TRBJ2-2, with D possibly TRBD2 on 6 matching bases. The CDR3 has 16 residues. V shed 0 bases and J shed 5 bases, with 13 bases lying between them. Germline assignment: CDR1 LGHNA and CDR2 YNFKEQ. The CDR3 protein is CASSQDNLLATGELFF. In DNA, the CDR3 is TGTGCCAGCAGCCAAGATAACCTTCTAGCGACCGGGGAGCTGTTTTTT.

This clonotype was found a few times. CDR3 sequence: CASSPSGYSNQPQHF. In DNA, the CDR3 is TGTGCCAGCAGCCCCTCGGGGTATAGCAATCAGCCCCAGCATTTT. V usage is TRBV7-9 and J usage is TRBJ1-5; D is unclear. Germline assignment: CDR1 SEHNR and CDR2 FQNEAQ (reference sequence). This CDR3 has 15 amino acids. The ends were cut back, 5 bases at V and 0 bases at J, with 11 bases in the middle.

The rearrangement links TRBV11-2 to TRBJ2-3; D is perhaps TRBD2 (7 bases). The CDR3 sequence is 16 residues long. Germline assignment: CDR1 SGHAT and CDR2 FQNNGV. The ends were cut back, 0 bases at V and 5 bases at J, with 15 bases in the middle. The CDR3 DNA is TGTGCCAGCAGCTTAGAATGGCGGGGGCTGGAAGATACGCAGTATTTT. Protein product: CASSLEWRGLEDTQYF.

The genes are TRBV29-1 and TRBJ1-4; D gene uncertain. The germline V and J ends were trimmed by 6 bases and 0 bases, with 8 bases remaining between them. The CDR3 totals 13 residues. In germline, CDR1 is SQVTM, CDR2 ANQGSEA. The DNA of the CDR3 is TGCAGCGTAGTCTTTGCAACTAATGAAAAACTGTTTTTT. It translates to CSVVFATNEKLFF.

The rearrangement joins TRBV6-5 to TRBJ2-3; 9 bases match TRBD1. The CDR3 has 16 amino acids. V shed 6 bases and J 4 bases; nucleotides not matched to a gene: 11. The V gene's germline CDR1 is MNHEY and CDR2 SVGAGI. For the CDR3, the DNA is TGTGCCAGCAGCTACCAGACAGGGGGTAGTGCAGATACGCAGTATTTT. Amino acids: CASSYQTGGSADTQYF.

This chain joins TRBV7-8 and TRBJ2-2, with 7 bases that match TRBD2. From germline, CDR1 is SGHVS and CDR2 FQNEAQ. Germline trimming cut 11 bases from V and 7 bases from J; bases unmatched to any gene: 4. The CDR3 is made up of 11 amino acids. The CDR3 is CAGWGGGELFF. CDR3 sequence (DNA): TGTGCCGGCTGGGGGGGCGGGGAGCTGTTTTTT.

CDR3 in DNA: TGTGCCAGCAGCCCCCCCTCCGGGACAGGCAACTACGAGCAGTACTTC. This encodes CASSPPSGTGNYEQYF. The chain carries TRBV7-3 and TRBJ2-7; TRBD1 agrees at 8 bases. Trimming took 5 bases from V and 3 from J; bases not matched to a gene: 12. Per the germline V gene, CDR1 is SGHTA and CDR2 is FQGTGA. This CDR3 has 16 residues.

At least ten counts were recorded for this clonotype. V is TRBV7-2 and J is TRBJ2-1, with D perhaps being TRBD1 or TRBD2 (5 bases each). The CDR3 runs to 16 residues. V lost 5 bases, J lost 0 bases, and 14 bases lay in between. CDR1 and CDR2 from the germline V gene are SGHTA and FQGNSA. This CDR3 reads CASSPGRISSYNEQFF. CDR3 bases: TGTGCCAGCAGCCCGGGACGGATTAGCTCCTACAATGAGCAGTTCTTC.